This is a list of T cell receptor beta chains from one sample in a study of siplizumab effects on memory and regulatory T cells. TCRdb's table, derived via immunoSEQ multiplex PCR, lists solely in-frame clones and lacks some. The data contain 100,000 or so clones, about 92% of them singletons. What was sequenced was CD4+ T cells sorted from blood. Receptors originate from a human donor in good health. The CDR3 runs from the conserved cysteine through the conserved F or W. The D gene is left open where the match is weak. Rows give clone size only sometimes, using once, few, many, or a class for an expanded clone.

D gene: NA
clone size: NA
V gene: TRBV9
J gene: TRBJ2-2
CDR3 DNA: TGTGCCAGCAACGATGCGGGCAGGGGCACCGGGGAGCTGTTTTTT
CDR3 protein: CASNDAGRGTGELFF

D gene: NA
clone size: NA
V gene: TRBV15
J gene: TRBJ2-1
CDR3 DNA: TGTGCCACCAGCAGAGATCTCCCAGGAAAAAATGAGCAGTTCTTC
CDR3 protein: CATSRDLPGKNEQFF

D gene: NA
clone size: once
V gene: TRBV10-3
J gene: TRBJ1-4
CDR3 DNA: TGTGCCACCTCTGTGGGGGTTAATGAAAAACTGTTTTTT
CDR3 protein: CATSVGVNEKLFF

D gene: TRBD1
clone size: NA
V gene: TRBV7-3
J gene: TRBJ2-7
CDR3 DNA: TGTGCCAGCAGCCCGACAGGGTTTGACGGCGCCGAGCAGTACTTC
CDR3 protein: CASSPTGFDGAEQYF

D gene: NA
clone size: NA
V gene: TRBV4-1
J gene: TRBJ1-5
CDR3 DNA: TGCGCCAGCAGCCAAGTCTCAGGGTATCAGCCCCAGCATTTT
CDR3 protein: CASSQVSGYQPQHF

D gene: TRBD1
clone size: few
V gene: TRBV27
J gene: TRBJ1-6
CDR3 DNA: TGTGCCAGCAGCACGGGACAGACGTATAATTCACCCCTCCACTTT
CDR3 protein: CASSTGQTYNSPLHF

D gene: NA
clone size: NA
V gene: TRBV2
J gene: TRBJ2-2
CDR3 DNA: TGTGCCAGCAAGGATCGAAGGGGCCCCGGGGAGCTGTTTTTT
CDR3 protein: CASKDRRGPGELFF

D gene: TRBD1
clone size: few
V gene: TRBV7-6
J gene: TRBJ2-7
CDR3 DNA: TGTGCCAGCAGCCGCGGACAGGACGAGCAGTACTTC
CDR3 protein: CASSRGQDEQYF

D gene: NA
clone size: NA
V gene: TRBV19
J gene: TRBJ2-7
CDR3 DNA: TGTGCCAGTAGTATAATCGCAGGGGAAGCCTACGAGCAGTACTTC
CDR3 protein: CASSIIAGEAYEQYF

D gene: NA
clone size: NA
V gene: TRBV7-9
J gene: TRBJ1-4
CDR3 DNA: TGTGCCAGCAGCTCCTTCAAGGGCGGGGATGAAAAACTGTTTTTT
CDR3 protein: CASSSFKGGDEKLFF

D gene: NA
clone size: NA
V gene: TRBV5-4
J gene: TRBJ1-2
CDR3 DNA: TGTGCCAGCAGCTTGGAGCAGGGAAGTTATGGCTACACCTTC
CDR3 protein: CASSLEQGSYGYTF

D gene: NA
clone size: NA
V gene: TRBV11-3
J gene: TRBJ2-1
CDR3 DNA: TGTGCCAGCAGCTTAGATCGGCACAATGAGCAGTTCTTC
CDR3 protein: CASSLDRHNEQFF

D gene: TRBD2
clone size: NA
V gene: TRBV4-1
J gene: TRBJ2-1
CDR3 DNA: TGCGCCAGCAGCCCCGGACTAGCGGGAATGGGGGAGCAGTTCTTC
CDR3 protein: CASSPGLAGMGEQFF

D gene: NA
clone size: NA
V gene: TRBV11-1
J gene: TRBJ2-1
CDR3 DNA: TGTGCCAGCAGCTTAGGTCAGGGGATTAGGAATGAGCAGTTCTTC
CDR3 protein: CASSLGQGIRNEQFF

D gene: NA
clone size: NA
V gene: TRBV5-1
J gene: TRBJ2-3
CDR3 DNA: TGCGCCAGCAGCTTACTGAGTGATACGCAGTATTTT
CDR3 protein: CASSLLSDTQYF

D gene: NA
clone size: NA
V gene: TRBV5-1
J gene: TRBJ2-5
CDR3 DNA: TGCGCCAGCAGCTTGGGCATCGGGGATTTGGAGACCCAGTACTTC
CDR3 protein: CASSLGIGDLETQYF

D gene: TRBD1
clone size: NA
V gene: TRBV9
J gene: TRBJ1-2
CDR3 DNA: TGTGCCAGCAGATCCTTGGGACAGCCTTATGGCTACACCTTC
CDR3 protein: CASRSLGQPYGYTF

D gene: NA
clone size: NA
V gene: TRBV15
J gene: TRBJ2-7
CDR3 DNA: TGTGCCACCAGCAGGATGGCCTCCGGTTTCTCCGCTGGGCACGAGCAGTACTTC
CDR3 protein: CATSRMASGFSAGHEQYF

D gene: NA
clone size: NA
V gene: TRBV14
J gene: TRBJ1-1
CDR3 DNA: TGTGCCAGCAGCCAAGATCGCAGTCAAATCTTT
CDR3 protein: CASSQDRSQIF

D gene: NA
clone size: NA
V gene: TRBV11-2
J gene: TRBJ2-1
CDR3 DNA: TGTGCCAGCAGCTTGCCTCTAGCGCCGACCTACAATGAGCAGTTCTTC
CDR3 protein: CASSLPLAPTYNEQFF

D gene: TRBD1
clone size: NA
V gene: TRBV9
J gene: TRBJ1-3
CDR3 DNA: TGTGCCAGCAGCGTATCGACAGGGACTGGAAACACCATATATTTT
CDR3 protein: CASSVSTGTGNTIYF

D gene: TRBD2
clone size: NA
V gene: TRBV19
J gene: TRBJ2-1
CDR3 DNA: TGTGCCAGTAGTATAGATTTATCGACTAGCGGAGCCTACAATGAGCAGTTCTTC
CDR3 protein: CASSIDLSTSGAYNEQFF

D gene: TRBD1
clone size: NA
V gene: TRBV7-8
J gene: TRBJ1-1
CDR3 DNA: TGTGCCAGCAGCTTAGCGCAGGGGGGGCTAAGGAACACTGAAGCTTTCTTT
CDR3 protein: CASSLAQGGLRNTEAFF

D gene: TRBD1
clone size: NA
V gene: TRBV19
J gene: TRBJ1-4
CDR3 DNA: TGTGCCACAAGGGACAGGGGGAGTATTGCGCGGGAAAAACTGTTTTTT
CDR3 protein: CATRDRGSIAREKLFF

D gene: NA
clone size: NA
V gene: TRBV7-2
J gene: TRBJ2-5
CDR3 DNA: TGTGCCAGCAGCCCCCCGGGAAACCAAGAGACCCAGTACTTC
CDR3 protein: CASSPPGNQETQYF

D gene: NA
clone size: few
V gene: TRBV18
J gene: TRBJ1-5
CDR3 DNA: TGTGCCAGCTCACCAGGGAATAGCAATCAGCCCCAGCATTTT
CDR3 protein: CASSPGNSNQPQHF

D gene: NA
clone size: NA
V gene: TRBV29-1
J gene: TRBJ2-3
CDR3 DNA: TGCAGCGTTGAGTTAAAAGATACGCAGTATTTT
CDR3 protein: CSVELKDTQYF

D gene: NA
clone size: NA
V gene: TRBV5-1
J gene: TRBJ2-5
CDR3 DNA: TGCGCCAGCAGCCCCCGGACCGGCGGGGAAACCCAGTACTTC
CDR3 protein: CASSPRTGGETQYF

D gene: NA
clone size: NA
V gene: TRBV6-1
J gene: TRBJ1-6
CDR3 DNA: TGTGCCAGCAAGAGCAGGGTTGGTTCACCCCTCCACTTT
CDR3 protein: CASKSRVGSPLHF

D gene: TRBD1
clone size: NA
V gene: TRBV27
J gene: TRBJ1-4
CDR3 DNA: TGTGCCAGCAGACAGACAGGGACCCTTGATGAAAAACTGTTTTTT
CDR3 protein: CASRQTGTLDEKLFF

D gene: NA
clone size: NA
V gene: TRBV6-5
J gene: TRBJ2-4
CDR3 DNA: TGTGCCAGCAGTTACGCGTGGGATCCAAACATTCAGTACTTC
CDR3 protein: CASSYAWDPNIQYF

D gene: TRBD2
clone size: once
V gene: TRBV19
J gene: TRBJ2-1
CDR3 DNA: TGTGCCAGTAGTACCGCTAGCGGGGGGACCTACAATGAGCAGTTCTTC
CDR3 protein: CASSTASGGTYNEQFF

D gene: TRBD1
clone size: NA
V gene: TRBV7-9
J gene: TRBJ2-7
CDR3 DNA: TGTGCCAGCAGCTTAGGGGGACAGGGGTACGAGCAGTACTTC
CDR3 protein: CASSLGGQGYEQYF

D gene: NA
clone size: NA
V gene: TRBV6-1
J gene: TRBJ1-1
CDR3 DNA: TGTGCCAGCAGTGAACTCAGATTTAGCGCTGAAGCTTTCTTT
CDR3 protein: CASSELRFSAEAFF

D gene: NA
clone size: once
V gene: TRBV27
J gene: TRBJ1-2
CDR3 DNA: TGTGCCAGCAGTCGTGGGGGAGGAGGCTACACCTTC
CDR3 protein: CASSRGGGGYTF